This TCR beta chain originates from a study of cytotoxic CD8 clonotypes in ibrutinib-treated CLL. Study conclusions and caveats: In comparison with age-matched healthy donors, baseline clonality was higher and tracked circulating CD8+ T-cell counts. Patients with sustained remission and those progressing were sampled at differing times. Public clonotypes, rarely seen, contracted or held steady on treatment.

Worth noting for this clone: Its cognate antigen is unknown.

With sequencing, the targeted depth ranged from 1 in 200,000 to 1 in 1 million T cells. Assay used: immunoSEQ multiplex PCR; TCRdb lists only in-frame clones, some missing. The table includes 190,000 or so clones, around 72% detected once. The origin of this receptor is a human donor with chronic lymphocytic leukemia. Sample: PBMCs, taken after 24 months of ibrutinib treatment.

DNA of the CDR3: TGTGCCAGCTCACAGGGGGAGGGAGATACGCAGTATTTT. Residues: CASSQGEGDTQYF. The rearrangement uses TRBV18 and TRBJ2-3, with D tentatively TRBD2 (7 bases). V gave up 4 bases and J gave up 5 bases, with 10 bases separating them. Germline V lookup: CDR1 KGHSH, CDR2 LQKENI. The CDR3 runs 13 residues.